This T cell receptor (beta chain) appears in the sequencing data of a study of beta chain features in type 1 diabetes. Study-level background: Age, gender and cell yields were similar between patients and healthy donors.

Germline values: CDR1 LNHDA, CDR2 SQIVND (reference sequence). The V gene lost 2 bases and the J gene lost 2 bases, with 12 bases spanning the gap. The CDR3 has 15 residues. The investigators reverse transcribed all of the isolated RNA, so they sequenced expressed TCRB transcripts. Produced via immunoSEQ multiplex PCR; TCRdb's table is partial and in-frame only. The repertoire holds more than 150,000 clones, with 7.5% to 9.5% as singletons. Sequencing was done on a sample of central memory CD4+ T cells from blood. The receptor's source is a woman aged 18-29 years in good health. The gene calls are TRBV19 and TRBJ2-5; a possible D gene is TRBD2 (6 bases). CDR3 in DNA: TGTGCCAGTAGTATATCGCTCGGAGGGCAAGAGACCCAGTACTTC. Protein product: CASSISLGGQETQYF.